Listed below are T cell receptor beta chains from one sample, sequenced in a study of cytomegalovirus exposure and HLA in healthy donors. Profiled with immunoSEQ multiplex PCR; TCRdb holds only in-frame clones, not every one. The table has about 200,000 clones, 82% seen once. Sequencing input: PBMCs. The receptors originated from a boy aged 2-9 years in good health and CMV-seronegative. The CDR3 runs from the conserved cysteine through the conserved F or W. The order of the fields is J gene, D gene, CDR3 length, V gene, clone size, CDR3 DNA, CDR3 protein. D genes are given only for firm matches. Only some rows state a clone size, as once, few, many or a class for expanded clones.

TRBJ2-3 | TRBD2 | 16 | TRBV6-5 | - | TGTGCCAGCAGTTACTCGAGACCGGGGGGGCCAGATACGCAGTATTTT | CASSYSRPGGPDTQYF
TRBJ2-7 | TRBD2 | 18 | TRBV2 | once | TGTGCCAGCACCCGGGGACTAGCGGGGGGGATAACTCTCCACGAGCAGTACTTC | CASTRGLAGGITLHEQYF
TRBJ2-2 | - | 12 | TRBV7-2 | - | TGTGCCAGCAGCTCCCTTACCGGGGAGCTGTTTTTT | CASSSLTGELFF
TRBJ1-6 | - | 15 | TRBV2 | once | TGTGCCAGCAGGGAAGGACACAGGTATAATTCACCCCTCCACTTT | CASREGHRYNSPLHF
TRBJ2-5 | - | 14 | TRBV2 | - | TGTGCCAGCAGTGACGGCAGGGTACAAGAGACCCAGTACTTC | CASSDGRVQETQYF
TRBJ1-2 | - | 13 | TRBV27 | - | TGTGCCAGCAGACAGCAGCCAGGGTATGGCTACACCTTC | CASRQQPGYGYTF
TRBJ1-2 | TRBD1 | 15 | TRBV4-3 | once | TGCGCCAGCAGCCAAGATACACAGGGGGCGAATGGCTACACCTTC | CASSQDTQGANGYTF
TRBJ2-3 | - | 16 | TRBV7-9 | - | TGTGCCAGCAGCCCGAGACAGGGAGGTGGGGCAGATACGCAGTATTTT | CASSPRQGGGADTQYF
TRBJ1-1 | - | 14 | TRBV4-3 | - | TGCGCCAGCAGCCAAGATCAGGGTGACACTGAAGCTTTCTTT | CASSQDQGDTEAFF
TRBJ2-1 | TRBD2 | 16 | TRBV6-6 | - | TGTGCCAGCGGGTCCCTGGGGCTAGCGGATGACAATGAGCAGTTCTTC | CASGSLGLADDNEQFF
TRBJ2-5 | - | 14 | TRBV30 | - | TGTGCCTGGGGGCGGGACAGTTTCCAAGAGACCCAGTACTTC | CAWGRDSFQETQYF
TRBJ1-1 | - | 15 | TRBV5-4 | - | TGTGCCAGCAGCCGGACAGAAGTCATGAACACTGAAGCTTTCTTT | CASSRTEVMNTEAFF
TRBJ2-7 | TRBD2 | 16 | TRBV14 | once | TGTGCCAGCAGCCCCGCGGTAGCGGGGGGGTTGGGTGAGCAGTACTTC | CASSPAVAGGLGEQYF
TRBJ2-1 | - | 16 | TRBV6-5 | - | TGTGCCAGCAGTTACTCGATCCACCTAAACTACAATGAGCAGTTCTTC | CASSYSIHLNYNEQFF
TRBJ2-7 | - | 14 | TRBV27 | few | TGTGCCAACGATATACAGGGTGTATCCTACGAGCAGTACTTC | CANDIQGVSYEQYF
TRBJ2-2 | TRBD1 | 19 | TRBV10-1 | - | TGCGCCAGCAGTGAGTCTTCCTACAGGGGACCCAATTCGGCCGGGGAGCTGTTTTTT | CASSESSYRGPNSAGELFF
TRBJ2-3 | TRBD2 | 16 | TRBV7-2 | once | TGTGCCAGCAGCCAACGCCTAGCGGGGGGCACAGATACGCAGTATTTT | CASSQRLAGGTDTQYF
TRBJ1-3 | - | 11 | TRBV20-1 | once | TGCAGTGCGCCTATTAGGGGCACCATATATTTT | CSAPIRGTIYF
TRBJ2-1 | TRBD2 | 18 | TRBV4-1 | - | TGCGCCAGCAGCCAAGCCCTAGCGGGGGGTCTTCACTACAATGAGCAGTTCTTC | CASSQALAGGLHYNEQFF
TRBJ1-3 | - | 15 | TRBV5-1 | few | TGCGCCAGCAGCTTTGGCACTAGCTCTGGAAACACCATATATTTT | CASSFGTSSGNTIYF